Below are 25 T cell receptor beta chains sequenced from a single sample in a study of control samples from healthy donors and cancer patients. The repertoire was sequenced with immunoSEQ multiplex PCR; TCRdb's copy has only in-frame clones and lacks some. The sample shows roughly 100,000 clones, about 89% of them seen only once. Sequenced material: PBMCs. These receptors were obtained from a man aged 55 to 70 with lung cancer.

In this sample, this clone turned up a few times. V usage is TRBV12-3 or TRBV12-4 and J usage is TRBJ2-5; D gene ambiguous. The V end lost 2 bases, the J end lost 5 bases, and 9 bases lay between the germline ends. CDR3 length: 13 amino acids. The CDR3 protein is CASSLPARETQYF. The CDR3 region has the DNA TGTGCCAGCAGTTTACCCGCCAGGGAGACCCAGTACTTC.

This chain uses TRBV4-1 with TRBJ2-2; possible D gene TRBD2, 6 bases. The CDR3 extends over 16 amino acids. Germline values: CDR1 MGHRA, CDR2 YSYEKL. V lost 0 bases and J 4 bases, leaving 12 bases between the germline ends. The CDR3 region has the DNA TGCGCCAGCAGCCAAGAAGGTGGAGGGCCCACCGGGGAGCTGTTTTTT. Translating it yields CASSQEGGGPTGELFF.

The chain carries TRBV7-2 and TRBJ2-1; D gene ambiguous. Per the germline V gene, CDR1 is SGHTA and CDR2 is FQGNSA. Trimming took 1 base from V and 6 from J, leaving 13 bases between them. The CDR3 is made up of 15 amino acids. The CDR3 loop reads CASSLGGISSNEQFF. The CDR3 DNA reads TGTGCCAGCAGCTTAGGCGGCATTTCAAGCAATGAGCAGTTCTTC. The full variable domain, rest sourced from reference TRBV7-2 and TRBJ2-1, is GAGVSQSPSNKVTEKGKDVELRCDPISGHTALYWYRQSLGQGLEFLIYFQGNSAPDKSGLPSDRFSAERTGGSVSTLTIQRTQQEDSAVYLCASSLGGISSNEQFFGPGTRLTVL.

The chain joins TRBV7-9 to TRBJ2-1, with 12 bases lining up with TRBD1. Germline V gives CDR1 SEHNR, CDR2 FQNEAQ (reference sequence). V trimming: 5 bases; J trimming: 7 bases; junction bases outside the gene matches: 6. The CDR3 consists of 15 residues. In DNA form, the CDR3 reads TGTGCCAGCAGCCCACGGGACAGGGGGCTAAATGAGCAGTTCTTC. Protein product: CASSPRDRGLNEQFF.

The chain carries TRBV12-5 and TRBJ1-6; no firm D call. V was cut by 1 base and J by 6 bases, with 25 bases left in between. There are 20 residues in the CDR3. Germline V gene data show CDR1 as LGHNT and CDR2 as FRNRAP. DNA for the CDR3: TGTGCTAGTGGTTTGGCCCCGACTTGGCCGGAAAGGGCCTCTAATTCACCCCTCCACTTT. It codes for CASGLAPTWPERASNSPLHF. The variable domain in full, with the rest retrieved from reference TRBV12-5 and TRBJ1-6, is DARVTQTPRHKVTEMGQEVTMRCQPILGHNTVFWYRQTMMQGLELLAYFRNRAPLDDSGMPKDRFSAEMPDATLATLKIQPSEPRDSAVYFCASGLAPTWPERASNSPLHFGNGTRLTVT.

The gene calls are TRBV19 and TRBJ1-2, with D perhaps matching TRBD1 (5 bases). The ends were cut back, 6 bases at V and 7 bases at J, with 15 bases in the middle. The CDR3 is 13 residues long. Germline V gene data show CDR1 as LNHDA and CDR2 as SQIVND (reference sequence). The CDR3 bases are TGTGCCAGTAGAAGGGACGGTGTAAGTGGCTACACCTTC. Residues: CASRRDGVSGYTF.

The genes are TRBV12-3 or TRBV12-4 and TRBJ1-2, with D perhaps TRBD1 (5 bases). V gave up 3 bases and J gave up 6 bases, with 11 bases separating them. The CDR3 is made up of 13 amino acids. CDR3 in DNA: TGTGCCAGCAGTTTCGGCAGGGTTGATGGCTACACCTTC. Amino acids: CASSFGRVDGYTF.

The chain combines TRBV20-1 with TRBJ1-1; 9 nucleotides align to TRBD1. Germline CDR1 is DFQATT and CDR2 is SNEGSKA (reference sequence). V lost 3 bases and J lost 5; bases outside the gene matches: 10. The CDR3 is 15 residues long. Here the CDR3 reads CSASNEGQGGTEAFF. In DNA form, the CDR3 reads TGCAGTGCTAGTAATGAGGGACAGGGAGGGACTGAAGCTTTCTTT.

Comment on this clone: This specimen includes other DNA sequences encoding the same CDR3. The chain is built from TRBV6-5 and TRBJ1-1; D not resolved. V lost 0 bases and J lost 0, with 5 bases in between. Germline V gene lookup returns CDR1 MNHEY and CDR2 SVGAGI. The CDR3 is 14 residues long. The CDR3 nucleotides read TGTGCCAGCAGTTACTCGTCCCTGAACACTGAAGCTTTCTTT. Residues: CASSYSSLNTEAFF.

The chain combines TRBV7-9 with TRBJ2-6; D gene uncertain. Per the germline V gene, CDR1 is SEHNR and CDR2 is FQNEAQ (reference sequence). The V end was cut by 5 bases, the J end by 2 bases, with 4 bases between. This CDR3 spans 13 amino acids. CDR3 protein: CASSPTGANVLTF. For the CDR3, the DNA is TGTGCCAGCAGCCCAACTGGGGCCAACGTCCTGACTTTC.

The rearrangement links TRBV3-1 (or the pseudogene TRBV3-2) to TRBJ1-2; D remains ambiguous. Germline-derived CDR1 and CDR2 are LGHDT and YNNKEL (reference sequence). The V gene lost 4 bases and the J gene lost 4 bases, with 16 bases spanning the gap. The CDR3 is made up of 15 amino acids. The CDR3 protein is CASSLLGGEVYGYTF. The CDR3 DNA sequence: TGTGCCAGCAGCCTCCTCGGTGGGGAAGTCTATGGCTACACCTTC.

This sequence joins TRBV5-4 and TRBJ1-2; no clear D gene. Germline loops: CDR1 SGHNT, CDR2 YYREEE (reference sequence). The CDR3 spans 13 residues. Deletions cut 0 bases from V and 6 bases from J, with 9 bases between. CDR3 sequence (DNA): TGTGCCAGCAGCTTGGAGTCGGGTAATGGCTACACCTTC. Translating gives CASSLESGNGYTF.

The chain recombines TRBV5-6 with TRBJ1-1, with TRBD1 matching 9 bases. The CDR3 runs to 12 residues. The J segment lost 10 bases and the V segment lost 3 bases, leaving 4 bases of the junction unmatched. Looked up from germline, CDR1 is SGHDT and CDR2 is YYEEEE. The CDR3 spells CASSWGQGRAFF. The CDR3 DNA follows: TGTGCCAGCAGCTGGGGACAGGGTCGAGCTTTCTTT.

The chain is built from TRBV4-1 and TRBJ1-5, with 8 bases that match TRBD1. J gave up 6 bases and V 2 bases, and 6 bases lay outside the gene matches. The CDR3 length is 15 residues. The germline gives CDR1 MGHRA, CDR2 YSYEKL. The CDR3 region is CASSQPGGGPQPQHF. The CDR3 region has the DNA TGCGCCAGCAGCCAACCAGGGGGCGGCCCTCAGCCCCAGCATTTT.

The chain couples TRBV5-1 to TRBJ1-1; D is ambiguous. The CDR3 is 13 amino acids. The germline V and J ends were trimmed by 8 bases and 2 bases, with 13 bases remaining between them. Germline-derived CDR1 and CDR2 are SGHRS and YFSETQ. CDR3 nucleotides: TGCGCCAGTTCGAAGTACGGCAACACTGAAGCTTTCTTT. Residues: CASSKYGNTEAFF. Based on the CDR3 plus reference TRBV5-1 and TRBJ1-1, the full variable domain is KAGVTQTPRYLIKTRGQQVTLSCSPISGHRSVSWYQQTPGQGLQFLFEYFSETQRNKGNFPGRFSGRQFSNSRSEMNVSTLELGDSALYLCASSKYGNTEAFFGQGTRLTVV.

This sequence joins TRBV5-4 and TRBJ2-5; D is ambiguous. The germline V gene encodes CDR1 SGHNT and CDR2 YYREEE (reference sequence). V was pared by 1 base and J by 7 bases, with 17 bases between. This CDR3 has 15 amino acids. CDR3 residues: CASSLSLVTKGTQYF. The CDR3 DNA reads as TGTGCCAGCAGCTTGTCCCTCGTCACCAAGGGGACCCAGTACTTC.

CDR3 loop: CASGLKLAGGYNEQFF. CDR3 in DNA: TGTGCTAGTGGACTGAAACTAGCGGGGGGGTACAATGAGCAGTTCTTC. The chain recombines TRBV12-5 with TRBJ2-1, with 13 nucleotides matching TRBD2. Germline CDR1 LGHNT, CDR2 FRNRAP. The J segment lost 4 bases and the V segment lost 6 bases, leaving 6 bases of the junction unmatched. The CDR3 extends over 16 amino acids.

V and J are TRBV5-6 and TRBJ1-3; D remains ambiguous. Germline assignment: CDR1 SGHDT and CDR2 YYEEEE. V was cut by 1 base and J by 2 bases, with 7 bases left in between. CDR3 length: 14 residues. The CDR3 sequence is CASSLLEAGNTIYF. CDR3 bases: TGTGCCAGCAGCTTGTTGGAGGCTGGAAACACCATATATTTT.

V and J are TRBV9 and TRBJ2-1; D is possibly TRBD1 (5 bases). V was trimmed by 4 bases and J by 6 bases, leaving 11 bases between them. CDR1 is SGDLS and CDR2 is YYNGEE in the germline V gene. There are 13 residues in the CDR3. The CDR3 here is CASSPQGVNEQFF. For the CDR3, the DNA is TGTGCCAGCAGCCCTCAGGGTGTCAATGAGCAGTTCTTC. Full variable domain (remainder filled in from reference TRBV9 and TRBJ2-1): DSGVTQTPKHLITATGQRVTLRCSPRSGDLSVYWYQQSLDQGLQFLIQYYNGEERAKGNILERFSAQQFPDLHSELNLSSLELGDSALYFCASSPQGVNEQFFGPGTRLTVL.

The rearrangement uses TRBV6-5 and TRBJ1-2; D may be TRBD1 (6 bases). Germline values: CDR1 MNHEY, CDR2 SVGAGI. This CDR3 is built from 12 residues. Trimming cost V 8 bases and J 5 bases, with 12 bases left between them. The CDR3 sequence: CASSEQGYGYTF. Written as DNA, the CDR3 is TGTGCCAGCTCAGAGCAGGGGTATGGCTACACCTTC.

The V and J genes are TRBV29-1 and TRBJ1-2; D unclear. CDR3 length equals 13 residues. V was trimmed by 0 bases and J by 8 bases, leaving 13 bases between them. Germline V gives CDR1 SQVTM, CDR2 ANQGSEA. The CDR3 DNA is TGCAGCGTTGAAGAGCCCTCGGGGAGGGGCTACACCTTC. Its protein product is CSVEEPSGRGYTF.

The rearrangement joins TRBV6-5 to TRBJ2-3; the D is unclear. CDR3 size: 13 residues. CDR1 is MNHEY and CDR2 is SVGAGI in the germline V gene. Trimming stripped 7 bases from V and 2 bases from J, with 10 bases between. DNA for the CDR3: TGTGCCAGCATAGTACGGTTCACAGATACGCAGTATTTT. Residues: CASIVRFTDTQYF.

This chain joins TRBV12-2 and TRBJ2-2; the table calls TRBD2, which could not be checked here. TRBV12-2 is a pseudogene locus. The CDR3 totals 24 residues. The CDR3 bases are TGTGCAAGTCGCTTATGGGGTCGGATAGCGGGGGAACACTCGGGTGAGAGGAACACCGGGGAGCTGTTTTTT. Translating it yields CASRLWGRIAGEHSGERNTGELFF.

The chain has TRBV7-2 and TRBJ2-2; D is unresolved. The CDR3 loop spans 14 amino acids. The V end was cut by 3 bases, the J end by 5 bases, with 10 bases between. Per germline, CDR1 SGHTA and CDR2 FQGNSA. The CDR3: CASSFDPETGELFF. CDR3 sequence (DNA): TGTGCCAGCAGCTTTGACCCAGAGACCGGGGAGCTGTTTTTT.

J is TRBJ2-6 and V is TRBV5-1; 7 nucleotides match TRBD2. This CDR3 spans 16 amino acids. Germline trimming cut 4 bases from V and 2 bases from J; bases unmatched to any gene: 6. Germline V gene data show CDR1 as SGHRS and CDR2 as YFSETQ. CDR3 loop: CASSGGTNTGANVLTF. CDR3 sequence (DNA): TGCGCCAGCAGCGGGGGGACTAACACTGGGGCCAACGTCCTGACTTTC.